These 22 T cell receptor beta chains share one sample of origin, sequenced in a study of T cell responses to AZD1222 COVID-19 vaccine. Repertoires were generated with immunoSEQ multiplex PCR, while TCRdb's copy carries only in-frame clones and drops some. Of 150,000 or so clones listed, approximately 95% are singletons. The sample in question was peripheral blood, obtained on day 0 of MenACWY control vaccination. The receptors were gathered from an adult in good health.

This chain links TRBV18 with TRBJ2-7; TRBD2 is a possible D gene (5 bases). The CDR3 is 14 amino acids. Germline values: CDR1 KGHSH, CDR2 LQKENI. V lost 0 bases to trimming and J lost 0 bases, with 6 bases between them. CDR3 residues: CASSPPGSSYEQYF. The CDR3 DNA sequence: TGTGCCAGCTCACCACCGGGGAGCTCCTACGAGCAGTACTTC.

This rearrangement joins TRBV7-3 to TRBJ1-1, with D tentatively TRBD1 (5 bases). There are 13 residues in the CDR3. V gave up 4 bases and J gave up 1 base, with 7 bases separating them. The germline gives CDR1 SGHTA, CDR2 FQGTGA. CDR3 amino acids: CASSSGQNTEAFF. In DNA, the CDR3 is TGTGCCAGCAGCTCAGGACAGAACACTGAAGCTTTCTTT.

This clone has a single count. The CDR3, as DNA: TGTGCCAGCAGCCTACAGGGGGCTTCTGAAGCTTTCTTT. This codes for CASSLQGASEAFF. The J gene is TRBJ1-1, the V gene TRBV12-3 or TRBV12-4, with 9 positions matching TRBD1. Trimming cost V 6 bases and J 6 bases; bases outside gene matches: 5. The CDR3 spans 13 residues.

There are a few counts of this clone. V gene TRBV27 combines with J gene TRBJ2-7; D is undetermined. Germline CDR1 and CDR2: MNHEY and SMNVEV (reference sequence). V lost 3 bases, J lost 5 bases, and 11 bases lay in between. This CDR3 spans 13 amino acids. The CDR3 loop reads CASSFTSRDEQYF. The CDR3 DNA reads TGTGCCAGCAGTTTCACTTCACGGGACGAGCAGTACTTC.

In DNA, the CDR3 is TGTGCCAGCTCACCACTAATTCAAGCGGGAGTGGAGACCCAGTACTTC. It specifies CASSPLIQAGVETQYF. The chain links TRBV18 to TRBJ2-5, with TRBD2 identical over 8 bases. The CDR3 spans 16 residues. Per the germline V gene, CDR1 is KGHSH and CDR2 is LQKENI. Trimming at V came to 1 base and at J to 5 bases, leaving 9 bases not matched to a gene. Full variable domain (rest looked up from reference TRBV18 and TRBJ2-5): NAGVMQNPRHLVRRRGQEARLRCSPMKGHSHVYWYRQLPEEGLKFMVYLQKENIIDESGMPKERFSAEFPKEGPSILRIQQVVRGDSAAYFCASSPLIQAGVETQYFGPGTRLLVL.

The chain uses TRBV7-2 and TRBJ1-2; D uncertain. The CDR3 totals 16 residues. Germline lookup yields CDR1 SGHTA and CDR2 FQGNSA. Deletions cut 5 bases from V and 0 bases from J, with 16 bases between. The CDR3 nucleotides are TGTGCCAGCAGCACCCCGGGGTCAGAATCTAACTATGGCTACACCTTC. Protein: CASSTPGSESNYGYTF.

The chain combines TRBV6-5 with TRBJ2-1; 9 bases fit TRBD1. Per the germline V gene, CDR1 is MNHEY and CDR2 is SVGAGI. V gave up 6 bases and J gave up 5 bases; unmatched junction bases: 5. This CDR3 is built from 14 residues. CDR3 nucleotide sequence: TGTGCCAGCAGGAGGGGACAGGGTGACAATGAGCAGTTCTTC. Its protein is CASRRGQGDNEQFF.

This rearrangement joins TRBV9 to TRBJ2-2; D might be TRBD1 (7 bases). Trimming left V 0 bases short and J 4 bases short, with 10 bases between. The length of the CDR3 is 15 residues. The germline CDR1 and CDR2 sequences are SGDLS and YYNGEE. The CDR3 spells CASSVARGATGELFF. The CDR3 DNA sequence: TGTGCCAGCAGCGTAGCCAGGGGGGCCACCGGGGAGCTGTTTTTT. Full variable domain (outside the CDR3, taken from reference TRBV9 and TRBJ2-2): DSGVTQTPKHLITATGQRVTLRCSPRSGDLSVYWYQQSLDQGLQFLIQYYNGEERAKGNILERFSAQQFPDLHSELNLSSLELGDSALYFCASSVARGATGELFFGEGSRLTVL.

The CDR3 bases are TGTGCCAGCAGTGAACGGGACAGGGAATACGAGCAGTACTTC. Protein product: CASSERDREYEQYF. This chain links TRBV28 with TRBJ2-7, with 9 bases fitting TRBD1. This CDR3 is built from 14 residues. Trimming at V came to 5 bases and at J to 4 bases, leaving 6 bases not matched to a gene. Germline values: CDR1 MDHEN, CDR2 SYDVKM.

The chain recombines TRBV11-2 with TRBJ2-1, with D perhaps TRBD2 (6 bases). With 3 bases removed from V and 6 bases from J, the gap between germline ends came to 24 bases. Germline V lookup: CDR1 SGHAT, CDR2 FQNNGV. The CDR3 has 18 residues. The DNA for the CDR3 is TGTGCCAGCAGCTTCAGGAGGGCCAACAGCTGGACTGGCAATGAGCAGTTCTTC. Translating gives CASSFRRANSWTGNEQFF.

The V call is TRBV5-1, the J call TRBJ2-5, with 8 nucleotides matching TRBD2. The CDR3 runs to 16 residues. Germline assignment: CDR1 SGHRS and CDR2 YFSETQ. Losses at the gene ends were 5 bases for V and 2 bases for J; bases not matched to a gene: 11. The CDR3 sequence is CASSGSGSGVQETQYF. CDR3 nucleotides: TGCGCCAGCAGTGGAAGCGGGAGTGGGGTTCAAGAGACCCAGTACTTC.

This clone was seen once. V and J are TRBV5-6 and TRBJ1-5; no clear D gene. There are 12 residues in the CDR3. Germline CDR1 is SGHDT and CDR2 is YYEEEE. Between the trimmed V and J ends, which lost 0 bases and 10 bases, there was a span of 8 bases. CDR3 nucleotide sequence: TGTGCCAGCAGCTTGGGTCCGGGACCCCAGCATTTT. Translated: CASSLGPGPQHF.

The V call is TRBV5-1, the J call TRBJ2-5; D is unclear. V lost 0 bases and J lost 4, with 4 bases in between. Looked up from germline, CDR1 is SGHRS and CDR2 is YFSETQ. CDR3 size: 12 residues. CDR3 nucleotides: TGCGCCAGCAGCTTGGATTTAGAGACCCAGTACTTC. Its protein product is CASSLDLETQYF. Using reference TRBV5-1 and TRBJ2-5 for the parts outside the CDR3, the full variable domain is KAGVTQTPRYLIKTRGQQVTLSCSPISGHRSVSWYQQTPGQGLQFLFEYFSETQRNKGNFPGRFSGRQFSNSRSEMNVSTLELGDSALYLCASSLDLETQYFGPGTRLLVL.

The chain uses TRBV28 and TRBJ2-3; 12 nucleotides match TRBD2. Germline lookup yields CDR1 MDHEN and CDR2 SYDVKM. Trimming removed 7 bases from V and 5 bases from J; junction bases left unmatched: 7. CDR3 length: 15 amino acids. The CDR3 sequence: CASTPGTSGLDTQYF. The DNA of the CDR3 is TGTGCCAGCACCCCTGGGACTAGCGGGCTAGATACGCAGTATTTT.

This chain uses TRBV6-5 with TRBJ2-2; a possible D gene is TRBD1 (5 bases). Germline V gene data show CDR1 as MNHEY and CDR2 as SVGAGI. V shed 3 bases and J shed 6 bases, with 14 bases lying between them. The CDR3 spans 15 residues. Here the CDR3 DNA reads TGTGCCAGCAGTTATCAGGGTCGGTTCGCCGGGGAGCTGTTTTTT. Translation gives CASSYQGRFAGELFF.

V and J are TRBV7-9 and TRBJ1-2, with TRBD1 matching over 7 bases. Germline CDR1 is SEHNR and CDR2 is FQNEAQ (reference sequence). The CDR3 extends over 15 amino acids. V dropped 3 bases and J dropped 1; count of bases not matched to a gene: 5. The CDR3 DNA is TGTGCCAGCAGCTTGCGACAGGGAATTAACTATGGCTACACCTTC. Amino acids: CASSLRQGINYGYTF.

This chain links TRBV7-2 with TRBJ2-5; 16 nucleotides line up with TRBD2. V gave up 3 bases and J gave up 0 bases; unmatched junction bases: 1. CDR3 length: 17 residues. Germline-derived CDR1 and CDR2 are SGHTA and FQGNSA. The CDR3 protein is CASSLGLAGGDQETQYF. CDR3 DNA: TGTGCCAGCAGCTTGGGACTAGCGGGGGGGGACCAAGAGACCCAGTACTTC.

The chain has TRBV9 and TRBJ2-3, with TRBD1 matching 10 bases. Germline lookup yields CDR1 SGDLS and CDR2 YYNGEE. This CDR3 has 15 amino acids. V was clipped by 3 bases and J by 3 bases; unmatched bases: 4. The CDR3 spells CASSAWDRGTDTQYF. DNA for the CDR3: TGTGCCAGCAGCGCTTGGGACAGGGGAACAGATACGCAGTATTTT.

The chain recombines TRBV3-1 (or the pseudogene TRBV3-2) with TRBJ1-1, with 7 positions matching TRBD1. The J segment lost 5 bases and the V segment lost 4 bases, leaving 10 bases of the junction unmatched. The CDR3 runs to 15 residues. From germline, CDR1 is LGHDT and CDR2 YNNKEL (reference sequence). CDR3 bases: TGTGCCAGCAGCCCTCTAGACAGGGAGGGAACTGAAGCTTTCTTT. Amino acid sequence: CASSPLDREGTEAFF.

This clone was recorded a few times. The CDR3 here is CASSLGGDSPLHF. The CDR3 DNA reads as TGTGCCAGCAGTTTAGGGGGGGATTCACCCCTCCACTTT. The rearrangement uses TRBV12-3 or TRBV12-4 and TRBJ1-6; the D gene is possibly TRBD1 (5 bases). V lost 1 base and J lost 8, with 6 bases in between. The CDR3 is 13 residues long.

The rearrangement joins TRBV7-8 to TRBJ1-2, with a tentative D call TRBD1 (5 bases). V shed 6 bases and J shed 4 bases, with 18 bases lying between them. The CDR3 runs 15 residues. Germline V gene lookup returns CDR1 SGHVS and CDR2 FQNEAQ. This chain's CDR3 is CASSRRDLGSYGYTF. Written as DNA, the CDR3 is TGTGCCAGCAGTCGCCGGGACCTCGGAAGCTATGGCTACACCTTC.

The chain recombines TRBV27 with TRBJ1-5; D is perhaps TRBD1 (5 bases). Germline V gene lookup returns CDR1 MNHEY and CDR2 SMNVEV (reference sequence). The CDR3 extends over 14 amino acids. V was pared by 3 bases and J by 4 bases, with 10 bases between. Here the CDR3 DNA reads TGTGCCAGCAGTTTGGCAGGGCGGAATCAGCCCCAGCATTTT. Translation: CASSLAGRNQPQHF.